Listed here are 25 T cell receptor beta chains from one sample, sequenced in a study of blood T cells in healthy people across ages. Primers used in a second PCR of roughly 7 to 11 cycles were a sample-barcoded 5' primer and a J-beta primer mix. Via MiXCR, TCRdb re-called the 5' RACE reads, giving one row per CDR3 protein. Counted here are around 1,500,000 distinct CDR3 sequences, 35% to 45% occurring once; the ten biggest clones make up approximately 7.9%. The source material was blood. The receptors were sampled from a young woman in good health.

CDR3 coding DNA: TGTGCCAGCAGTTACTCGCTTCGCGAAACCCCCGAAGCTTTCTTT. This sequence encodes CASSYSLRETPEAFF. The chain employs TRBV6-6 and TRBJ1-1; D is undetermined. Trimming removed 0 bases at V and 8 bases at J, with 16 bases between. The CDR3 runs to 15 residues. Germline assignment: CDR1 MNHNY and CDR2 SVGAGI (reference sequence).

Only a few counts were recorded for this clonotype. The chain employs TRBV5-1 and TRBJ2-7, with D possibly being TRBD1 (6 bases). Per the germline V gene, CDR1 is SGHRS and CDR2 is YFSETQ. The CDR3 loop spans 16 amino acids. V shed 4 bases and J shed 4 bases, with 21 bases lying between them. The CDR3 DNA reads as TGCGCCAGCAGCGGTGGGACAAAAACCCCTGGGTACGAGCAGTACTTC. Translated: CASSGGTKTPGYEQYF.

The CDR3 DNA reads as TGTGCCATCCTATTTAACAATGAGCAGTTCTTC. It codes for CAILFNNEQFF. This chain joins TRBV6-1 and TRBJ2-1; D remains ambiguous. CDR1 is MNHNS and CDR2 is SASEGT in the germline V gene. Between the trimmed V and J ends, which lost 10 bases and 5 bases, there was a span of 9 bases. There are 11 residues in the CDR3.

The chain is built from TRBV6-1 and TRBJ2-7; 8 bases map to TRBD2. The J segment lost 3 bases and the V segment lost 2 bases, leaving 6 bases of the junction unmatched. Germline V gene sequence: CDR1 MNHNS, CDR2 SASEGT. The CDR3 extends over 15 amino acids. DNA for the CDR3: TGTGCCAGCAGTGAAAAGACTAGCGAGTTCTACGAGCAGTACTTC. Translating it yields CASSEKTSEFYEQYF.

The genes are TRBV2 and TRBJ2-5; TRBD2 aligns across 7 bases. The ends lost 8 bases at V and 11 bases at J; junction bases unmatched: 17. CDR3 length equals 14 residues. Germline loops: CDR1 SNHLY, CDR2 FYNNEI. CDR3 sequence: CASDPGGVYNEQYF. CDR3 nucleotide sequence: TGTGCCAGCGACCCGGGGGGAGTATACAATGAGCAGTACTTC.

V is TRBV3-1 and J is TRBJ1-2; the match to TRBD1 covers 8 bases. Germline V lookup: CDR1 LGHDT, CDR2 YNNKEL (reference sequence). V shed 6 bases, J shed 4 bases, and the junction held 13 bases outside the gene matches. The CDR3 has 16 amino acids. The CDR3 coding sequence is TGTGCCAGCAGTCAACCCTCCGGGACAGGATTCTATGGCTACACCTTC. Protein sequence: CASSQPSGTGFYGYTF.

This rearrangement joins TRBV5-1 to TRBJ2-3; 10 bases are shared with TRBD2. Germline trimming cut 7 bases from V and 2 bases from J; bases unmatched to any gene: 7. Germline loops: CDR1 SGHRS, CDR2 YFSETQ. The CDR3 runs to 15 residues. CDR3 nucleotide sequence: TGCGCCAGCCAGCCTAGCGGGGGAACCACAGATACGCAGTATTTT. It encodes CASQPSGGTTDTQYF.

The chain is built from TRBV5-1 and TRBJ1-6, with 9 positions matching TRBD1. Germline CDR1 SGHRS, CDR2 YFSETQ. J gave up 7 bases and V 7 bases, and 3 bases lay outside the gene matches. CDR3 length equals 13 residues. In nucleotides, the CDR3 is TGCGCCAGCGGGGACAGGGTGAATTCACCCCTCCACTTT. This gives the protein CASGDRVNSPLHF.

V and J are TRBV20-1 and TRBJ2-1; 7 bases fit TRBD2. V shed 0 bases and J 10 bases; nucleotides not matched to a gene: 3. The length of the CDR3 is 12 residues. CDR1 is DFQATT, CDR2 SNEGSKA, per germline (reference sequence). CDR3 in DNA: TGCAGTGCTAGAGATCTACTAGCGGAGCAGTTCTTC. Translating gives CSARDLLAEQFF.

This clonotype was found a few times. This rearrangement joins TRBV7-2 to TRBJ1-2; the match to TRBD1 covers 7 bases. Looked up from germline, CDR1 is SGHTA and CDR2 is FQGNSA. The CDR3 has 13 residues. V lost 1 base and J lost 8; bases outside the gene matches: 4. Here the CDR3 reads CASSLDRGNGYTF. CDR3 in DNA: TGTGCCAGCAGCTTAGACAGGGGCAACGGCTACACCTTC.

CDR3 in amino acids: CASSPNPGLDGANEQFF. The CDR3 nucleotides are TGTGCCAGCAGTCCTAACCCAGGACTAGATGGCGCGAATGAGCAGTTCTTC. V gene TRBV12-3 or TRBV12-4 combines with J gene TRBJ2-1, with TRBD2 matching 7 bases. Germline trimming cut 5 bases from V and 7 bases from J; bases unmatched to any gene: 17. The CDR3 extends over 17 amino acids.

This clonotype was counted only a few times. This chain joins TRBV4-2 and TRBJ1-2; maybe TRBD1 (5 bases). With 0 bases removed from V and 4 bases from J, the gap between germline ends came to 12 bases. Germline V CDR1 and CDR2: LGHNA, YNFKEQ. The CDR3 loop spans 15 amino acids. Written as DNA, the CDR3 is TGTGCCAGCAGCCAAGATGTGGGACTGACCTATGGCTACACCTTC. Translation: CASSQDVGLTYGYTF.

This clonotype has a handful of counts. V usage is TRBV6-1 and J usage is TRBJ2-3; TRBD2 agrees at 8 bases. This CDR3 has 15 residues. V gave up 4 bases and J gave up 5 bases; unmatched junction bases: 8. Per germline, CDR1 MNHNS and CDR2 SASEGT. CDR3 amino acids: CASSVTGGPRDTQYF. In nucleotides, the CDR3 is TGTGCCAGCAGTGTCACGGGGGGGCCTCGAGATACGCAGTATTTT.

The genes are TRBV5-1 and TRBJ1-1, with D unclear. This CDR3 has 16 residues. V lost 2 bases, J lost 4 bases, and 18 bases lay in between. The V gene's germline CDR1 is SGHRS and CDR2 YFSETQ. Here the CDR3 reads CASSFLAGGSGTEAFF. The DNA of the CDR3 is TGCGCCAGCAGCTTTCTAGCAGGAGGGTCTGGCACTGAAGCTTTCTTT.

Concerning this clonotype: The junction does not match germline at one end; this may be a read error. This chain connects TRBV7-9 to TRBJ2-1, with TRBD1 matching over 11 bases. Germline V gene sequence: CDR1 SEHNR, CDR2 FQNEAQ (reference sequence). The CDR3 spans 13 residues. The CDR3: CAGSLGTGGEQFF. CDR3 DNA: TGTGCCGGCAGCTTGGGGACAGGGGGTGAGCAGTTCTTC.

The chain is built from TRBV12-3 or TRBV12-4 and TRBJ1-4; possible D gene TRBD1, 5 bases. The CDR3 contains 14 residues. With 8 bases removed from V and 6 bases from J, the gap between germline ends came to 16 bases. The CDR3 here is CASGLRDSYEKLFF. The CDR3 region has the DNA TGTGCCAGCGGCTTAAGAGACAGCTATGAAAAACTGTTTTTT.

The chain is built from TRBV12-3 or TRBV12-4 and TRBJ2-1; tentative D call: TRBD2 (6 bases). V lost 2 bases and J lost 5, with 13 bases in between. This CDR3 is 15 amino acids long. CDR3 in amino acids: CASSLPGVIHNEQFF. The CDR3 DNA is TGTGCCAGCAGTTTACCGGGAGTAATCCACAATGAGCAGTTCTTC.

The chain joins TRBV6-1 to TRBJ2-5; maybe TRBD2 (7 bases). V shed 8 bases and J shed 1 base, with 14 bases lying between them. This CDR3 has 14 amino acids. The germline V gene has CDR1 MNHNS and CDR2 SASEGT. The CDR3 DNA reads TGTGCCAGCGAAGGGGGGGCAGCCCAAGAGACCCAGTACTTC. Residues: CASEGGAAQETQYF.

This chain connects TRBV15 to TRBJ2-7, with 8 bases aligning to TRBD1. The CDR3 spans 14 residues. Germline CDR1 and CDR2: LNHNV and YYDKDF (reference sequence). J lost 2 bases, V lost 5 bases, and 5 bases had no gene match. CDR3: CATSLDRGPYEQYF. CDR3 DNA: TGTGCCACCAGCCTAGACAGGGGCCCCTACGAGCAGTACTTC.

This clonotype was counted a few times. This chain connects TRBV9 to TRBJ2-7, with D possibly TRBD2 on 5 matching bases. The CDR3 has 13 amino acids. CDR1 SGDLS and CDR2 YYNGEE come from the germline V gene. Trimming took off 1 base at V and 7 bases at J, with 12 bases between the two ends. The CDR3 loop reads CASSVWESGEQYF. In DNA form, the CDR3 reads TGTGCCAGCAGCGTATGGGAGTCGGGTGAGCAGTACTTC.

The table lists this clonotype with a few counts. The rearrangement uses TRBV5-1 and TRBJ2-5; 10 bases agree with TRBD1. V lost 4 bases, J lost 2 bases, and 8 bases stayed unmatched. The CDR3 contains 16 residues. From germline, CDR1 is SGHRS and CDR2 YFSETQ. CDR3 sequence: CASSARDRGQQETQYF. In nucleotides, the CDR3 is TGCGCCAGCAGCGCCCGAGACAGGGGGCAACAAGAGACCCAGTACTTC.

This clonotype appeared a few times. The rearrangement joins TRBV3-1 to TRBJ2-1; TRBD2 matches 7 bases. Germline V CDR1 and CDR2: LGHDT, YNNKEL (reference sequence). CDR3 length: 15 amino acids. The trim removed 5 bases at V and 2 bases at J, leaving 6 bases unmatched. Here the CDR3 reads CASSSAGEAYNEQFF. DNA for the CDR3: TGTGCCAGCAGCTCTGCGGGGGAGGCCTACAATGAGCAGTTCTTC.

CDR3 residues: CASSQWVNEQFF. For the CDR3, the DNA is TGTGCCAGCAGCCAGTGGGTAAATGAGCAGTTCTTC. The V gene is TRBV5-6, the J gene TRBJ2-1; D not resolved. CDR1 SGHDT and CDR2 YYEEEE come from the germline V gene. The V end lost 4 bases, the J end lost 7 bases, and 9 bases lay between the germline ends. The CDR3 length is 12 residues.

This clonotype appeared a few times. This chain connects TRBV28 to TRBJ2-3; weak D call: TRBD2 (6 bases). Trimming pared 2 bases from V and 2 bases from J, leaving 11 bases between. The CDR3 extends over 15 amino acids. CDR1 is MDHEN, CDR2 SYDVKM, per germline. This chain's CDR3 is CASSLAGQNTDTQYF. The CDR3 nucleotides read TGTGCCAGCAGTTTAGCGGGGCAAAACACAGATACGCAGTATTTT.

This sequence joins TRBV12-3 or TRBV12-4 and TRBJ1-2; tentatively, D is TRBD1 (5 bases). The CDR3 contains 13 residues. V gave up 7 bases and J gave up 8 bases, with 17 bases separating them. The CDR3 reads CASIKDNWGGYTF. The CDR3 nucleotides are TGTGCCAGCATTAAGGACAACTGGGGCGGCTACACCTTC.